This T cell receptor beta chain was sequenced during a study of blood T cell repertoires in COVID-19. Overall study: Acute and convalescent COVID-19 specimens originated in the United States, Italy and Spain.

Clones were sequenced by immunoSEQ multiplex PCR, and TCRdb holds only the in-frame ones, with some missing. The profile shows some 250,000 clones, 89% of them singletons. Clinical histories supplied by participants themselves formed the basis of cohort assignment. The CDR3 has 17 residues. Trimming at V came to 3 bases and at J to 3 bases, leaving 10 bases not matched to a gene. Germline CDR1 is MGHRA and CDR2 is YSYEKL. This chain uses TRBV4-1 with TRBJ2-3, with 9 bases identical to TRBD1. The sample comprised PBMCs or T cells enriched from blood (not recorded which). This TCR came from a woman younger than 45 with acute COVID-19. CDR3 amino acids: CASSHQPGTGRTDTQYF. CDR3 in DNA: TGCGCCAGCAGCCATCAGCCCGGGACAGGGAGAACAGATACGCAGTATTTT.